This T cell receptor (beta chain) emerged from a study of cytomegalovirus exposure and HLA in healthy donors. PCR amplification relied on 60 Vbeta primers (plus 13 Jbeta primers). Assay used: immunoSEQ multiplex PCR; TCRdb lists only in-frame clones, some missing. The top ten hold roughly 12% of the sample, which has around 70,000 clones, roughly four fifths seen once. CDR3 length: 16 amino acids. V was shortened by 4 bases and J by 5 bases, with 15 bases between the two germline ends. CDR1 MNHEY and CDR2 SVGAGI come from the germline V gene. This chain uses TRBV6-5 with TRBJ1-6, with a tentative D call TRBD1 (5 bases). Sequencing used PBMCs. The source of this sequence is a man between 65 and 85 years old in good health and CMV-seronegative. CDR3 nucleotide sequence: TGTGCCAGCAGTTGGCTGGGGCAGGGCGATAATTCACCCCTCCACTTT. Its translation is CASSWLGQGDNSPLHF.